This T cell receptor beta chain is drawn from a study of CXCR3-negative and CXCR3-positive naive CD8 T cells. The CDR3 extends over 11 amino acids. Germline CDR1 reads SQVTM; CDR2 reads ANQGSEA. Study observations and caveats: Hydrophobicity was higher for TRB CDR3s found in CXCR3-positive naive cells than in CXCR3-negative naive cells. Naive CXCR3-negative cells resembled naive CXCR3-positive cells in TRBV-TRBJ usage; memory cells differed.

Concerning this clonotype: Its cognate antigen is unknown.

UMI-tagged TRB cDNA libraries were built via 5' RACE. For each CDR3 protein, TCRdb gives one entry from its re-call of the 5' RACE reads, without DNA. In all, the sample yields 49,000 or so distinct CDR3 sequences. The TCR comes from a human donor in good health. Some clones in this sample may be carry-over from other donors' samples. The sample taken for sequencing was naive CXCR3+ CD8+ T cells from blood. Subset defined: CD45RO-CCR7+CD27+CD95- naive CD8+ T cells expressing CXCR3 (TNR3+). The chain joins TRBV29-1 to TRBJ2-7. The CDR3 is CSGWVSYEQYF.